Following are 16 T cell receptor beta chains from one sample sequenced in a study of identical twins. TCRdb used MiXCR to reprocess the 5' RACE reads, holding one entry per CDR3 protein. Counted here are roughly 1.6 million distinct CDR3 sequences, about 32% occurring once; the ten biggest clones make up roughly 0.3%. Sequenced material: cord blood. The origin of the receptors is a newborn girl in good health.

In this sample, this clonotype turned up a few times. V usage is TRBV30 and J usage is TRBJ1-2; D ambiguous. Germline loops: CDR1 GTSNPN, CDR2 SVGIG (reference sequence). Trimming removed 3 bases at V and 2 bases at J, with 4 bases between. The CDR3 covers 11 residues. The CDR3 DNA reads as TGTGCCTGGAGGGGGAACTATGGCTACACCTTC. Translation gives CAWRGNYGYTF.

In its sample, this clonotype was seen a few times. CDR3 sequence reads: CASSFSGSVETQYF. CDR3 DNA sequence: TGTGCCAGCAGTTTTTCCGGGTCGGTGGAGACCCAGTACTTC. This rearrangement joins TRBV12-3 or TRBV12-4 to TRBJ2-5; D remains unclear. This CDR3 has 14 amino acids. V lost 3 bases and J 5 bases, leaving 13 bases between the germline ends.

The chain combines TRBV25-1 with TRBJ1-4; a weak D match, TRBD1 (6 bases). Germline lookup yields CDR1 MGHDK and CDR2 SYGVNS. Trimming pared 5 bases from V and 8 bases from J, leaving 15 bases between. The CDR3 length is 14 residues. This CDR3 is CASSQMGAGEKLFF. CDR3 nucleotide sequence: TGTGCCAGCAGTCAAATGGGGGCCGGGGAAAAACTGTTTTTT. Full variable domain (remainder filled in from reference TRBV25-1 and TRBJ1-4): EADIYQTPRYLVIGTGKKITLECSQTMGHDKMYWYQQDPGMELHLIHYSYGVNSTEKGDLSSESTVSRIRTEHFPLTLESARPSHTSQYLCASSQMGAGEKLFFGSGTQLSVL.

Only a few counts were recorded for this clonotype. The chain uses TRBV4-2 and TRBJ1-2; a weak D match, TRBD1 (5 bases). The CDR3 runs to 20 residues. V was pared by 0 bases and J by 4 bases, with 27 bases between. CDR1 and CDR2 (germline): LGHNA, YNFKEQ. The CDR3 is CASSQEDLTSGSGCGYGYTF. The DNA for the CDR3 is TGTGCCAGCAGCCAAGAGGACTTAACCTCAGGGTCAGGTTGCGGCTATGGCTACACCTTC.

This chain uses TRBV29-1 with TRBJ1-1, with a tentative D call TRBD1 (5 bases). The CDR3 totals 13 residues. The V and J ends lost 6 bases and 4 bases respectively, with 15 bases between them. CDR1 is SQVTM and CDR2 is ANQGSEA in the germline V gene. Here the CDR3 DNA reads TGCAGCGTAACGAGGGGACGGGGCACTGAAGCTTTCTTT. This gives the protein CSVTRGRGTEAFF.

This clonotype has only a few counts. V gene TRBV29-1 combines with J gene TRBJ2-2, with 9 nucleotides matching TRBD1. Germline loops: CDR1 SQVTM, CDR2 ANQGSEA. With V trimmed by 8 bases and J by 4 bases, 5 bases remained unmatched. The CDR3 runs 13 residues. The CDR3 is CSLRTGATGELFF. The CDR3 coding sequence is TGCAGCTTAAGGACAGGGGCCACCGGGGAGCTGTTTTTT.

A few counts support this clonotype. The rearrangement links TRBV5-5 to TRBJ2-7; no reliable D call. The germline V gene has CDR1 SGHKS and CDR2 YYEKEE (reference sequence). The CDR3 has 15 amino acids. V shed 1 base and J shed 1 base, with 12 bases lying between them. The CDR3 protein is CASSLSSWPSYEQYF. The CDR3, as DNA: TGTGCCAGCAGCTTGTCCAGCTGGCCGTCCTACGAGCAGTACTTC.

The CDR3 protein is CASSESAAGGPYNEQFF. CDR3 DNA: TGCGCCAGCAGTGAGTCGGCAGCGGGGGGGCCCTACAATGAGCAGTTCTTC. V and J are TRBV10-1 and TRBJ2-1, with TRBD2 matching over 10 bases. The CDR3 loop spans 17 amino acids. Germline CDR1 is WNHNN and CDR2 is SYGVQD (reference sequence). J was trimmed by 2 bases and V by 0 bases; bases with no gene match: 4.

The chain uses TRBV11-3 and TRBJ2-1, with D unresolved. Germline CDR1 reads SGHNT; CDR2 reads YENEEA. The CDR3 runs 12 residues. V was shortened by 4 bases and J by 7 bases, with 8 bases between the two germline ends. CDR3 protein: CASSSVLNEQFF. As DNA, the CDR3 is TGTGCCAGCAGCTCCGTACTTAATGAGCAGTTCTTC.

This clonotype was seen only a few times. The chain carries TRBV29-1 and TRBJ2-4; D is uncertain. This CDR3 has 15 amino acids. V was pared by 4 bases and J by 3 bases, with 16 bases between. Germline-derived CDR1 and CDR2 are SQVTM and ANQGSEA. The CDR3 region has the DNA TGCAGCGTTGGGCCGGCCCCGAGTGGCAAAAACATTCAGTACTTC. Its protein is CSVGPAPSGKNIQYF.

The J gene is TRBJ1-1, the V gene TRBV6-6, with a possible D match to TRBD1 (6 bases). CDR1 and CDR2 from the germline V gene are MNHNY and SVGAGI (reference sequence). The CDR3 extends over 14 amino acids. Trimming took 8 bases from V and 4 from J, leaving 17 bases between them. DNA of the CDR3: TGTGCCAGCCTCCTGGGCGGGGGCAGCACTGAAGCTTTCTTT. Residues: CASLLGGGSTEAFF.

The V call is TRBV10-3, the J call TRBJ2-1, with 10 bases fitting TRBD2. The CDR3 spans 15 residues. Germline V gene data show CDR1 as ENHRY and CDR2 as SYGVKD. The junction had 7 bases not matched to a gene; V was cut back by 1 base and J by 10 bases. CDR3 coding DNA: TGTGCCATCAGTGAGTTGGCTAGCGGGGGTATAGAGCAGTTCTTC. It encodes CAISELASGGIEQFF.

V is TRBV3-1 and J is TRBJ2-2; 8 nucleotides match TRBD2. The CDR3 sequence is 15 residues long. Trimming at V came to 4 bases and at J to 4 bases, leaving 5 bases not matched to a gene. Germline V gene lookup returns CDR1 LGHDT and CDR2 YNNKEL (reference sequence). Here the CDR3 reads CASSRSAGGTGELFF. The CDR3 nucleotides read TGTGCCAGCAGCCGGTCTGCGGGGGGCACCGGGGAGCTGTTTTTT.

This clonotype appeared many times. This chain joins TRBV6-6 and TRBJ2-3, with 7 bases lining up with TRBD2. V lost 6 bases and J lost 8; bases outside the gene matches: 17. Per germline, CDR1 MNHNY and CDR2 SVGAGI (reference sequence). CDR3 length equals 16 residues. DNA of the CDR3: TGTGCCAGCAGACCCCTGGGTAGCGGGTCTCCGGGTACGCAGTATTTT. It translates to CASRPLGSGSPGTQYF.

In this sample, this clonotype turned up many times. The DNA for the CDR3 is TGCAGTGCTAGACCCGGCTACAATGAGCAGTTCTTC. This encodes CSARPGYNEQFF. V is TRBV20-1 and J is TRBJ2-1; no firm D call. The V gene's germline CDR1 is DFQATT and CDR2 SNEGSKA (reference sequence). CDR3 length: 12 amino acids. V was trimmed by 2 bases and J by 3 bases, leaving 5 bases between them.

At least ten counts were recorded for this clonotype. This chain uses TRBV10-3 with TRBJ1-2, with D possibly being TRBD1 (5 bases). The CDR3 contains 13 residues. The V and J ends lost 3 bases and 2 bases respectively, with 7 bases between them. Germline CDR1 reads ENHRY; CDR2 reads SYGVKD. In nucleotides, the CDR3 is TGTGCCATCAGTGAAGGGGACAACTATGGCTACACCTTC. Translating gives CAISEGDNYGYTF.